A single T cell receptor beta chain is shown here with its context. The antigen this receptor binds is unknown. No much larger clone is present one base from it, and per-base qualities are unavailable. Including the terminal cysteine and phenylalanine, the CDR3 comprises 14 residues. Only the CDR3 region is kept as DNA, spanning 42 bases read in frame from base 1. The V and J ends are trimmed by 2 bases and 4 bases, leaving 10 bases between them. CDR1 and CDR2 (SGHTA, FQGNSA) derive from the germline V gene. This record belongs to a study of shared clonotypes between healthy human individuals (TCRdb year 2020). For the wider study: The cohort comprised a couple of women and a few men aged 18 to 49 years. Per donor, three plates each were used for CD4 naive and CD4 memory, two for CD8 naive, and one for CD8 memory. The study deeply sequenced blood TCR repertoires of about five healthy adults to estimate repertoire size and the extent of clonotype sharing between individuals. Different laboratories and diverse techniques were used to prepare libraries and sequence TCR repertoires, to increase sequencing depth and limit assay-specific biases. Leukapheresis yielded between about 0.9 and 8.9 billion PBMCs per donor.

The study at large found these results: The small number of donors limited the genetic and exposure-history diversity represented. Only blood was sampled, and tissue TCR repertoires likely differ from those in blood. Incomplete sequencing was indicated by rarefaction of sorted-subset datasets, despite the large sequencing depth. Naive subsets generally had larger estimated clonotype richness than memory subsets. Sharing across a few donors was observed for roughly 5.4% of naive CD4, 3% to 3.5% of naive CD8, 2% to 2.5% of memory CD4, and 0.4% of memory CD8 clonotypes. Higher generation probabilities were observed for clonotypes shared by all four sorted-subset donors than for non-shared clonotypes. Pairwise subsampling led to the expectation that sequencing depth would affect the degree of clonotype sharing among donors.

Using the deep immunoSEQ assay, multiplex PCR amplified TCR CDR3 regions from genomic DNA. Extracted genomic DNA from each cell subset was distributed evenly across all wells of several immunoSEQ 96-well plates, and each plate was treated as a replicate. For sorted subsets, roughly 190 ng of genomic DNA, equivalent to roughly 33,000 T cell genomes, went into each replicate PCR. Purified libraries were quantified with a Qubit 3.0 fluorometer, sized on a Bioanalyzer 2100, and re-quantified with the KAPA Library Quantification kit. Each immunoSEQ 96-well plate was sequenced on its own single-read 150-cycle Illumina NextSeq 550 flow cell. Under the source paper's analysis protocol: Because only junctional sequences without quality scores were contained in the immunoSEQ output, filtering matching that applied to full-length reads could not be performed. Sequences were annotated with PyIR, a Python wrapper for IgBLAST v1.9, and V/J genes and CDR3 were assigned using IMGT germline references. Reads were filtered out if the reads had weak V/J assignments (E-value above 1e-6), no CDR3, stop codons, out-of-frame junctions, or ambiguous translated residues. A V3J clonotype was defined by an identical inferred V gene, J gene, and CDR3 amino acid sequence. Percentage overlap between repertoires was computed as shared unique clonotypes divided by the size of the smaller repertoire. Three approaches were used to assess repertoire richness: RTK rarefaction, the Chao1 estimator, and Recon v2.1 estimates of unobserved clonotypes. For all TCRbeta clonotypes obtained by the gDNA method from several donors, generation probabilities were computed with OLGA. The table was pulled from immuneACCESS by TCRdb, which kept in-frame rearrangements only. Such tables lose some clones; where checked, under half of the loss comes from unresolved V genes, and the rest has no known cause. Clone size and the V and J calls come from that table; the DNA yielded D and trimming. The table for this sample lists 2 million to 2.5 million clones; 85% to 95% of them were counted only once. The top ten constitute about 0.36% of the sample.

Donors were healthy HIV-negative adults with no recently reported acute infections or vaccinations. Every donor was a Caucasian adult residing in Nashville, Tennessee, USA. CD4+ T cells were enriched through magnetic negative selection, after which naive cells were positively selected on CD45RA and the remaining negative fraction served as the memory subset. After blood collection by leukapheresis, PBMCs were isolated using Ficoll-Histopaque density gradient centrifugation and then cryopreserved in the vapor phase of liquid nitrogen. Analytical flow cytometry was used to check the purity and quantity of each magnetically sorted T cell population. Genomic DNA was isolated from every sorted fraction and measured by UV absorbance on a Nanodrop 2000c.

Sequencing used naive CD4+ T cells from PBMCs. The sample's cell subset or site label, in plain terms: CD45RA+ positively selected. The clonotype originates from a man aged 18-30 years in good health. Some clones in this sample may be carry-over from other donors' samples. The chain uses TRBV7-2 and TRBJ2-3; D gene: possibly TRBD2, on 6 matching bases. The CDR3 reads as follows: CASSLRGMADTQYF. The sequence in DNA is TGTGCCAGCAGCTTACGCGGGATGGCAGATACGCAGTATTTT. Joined to the reference TRBV7-2 and TRBJ2-3 proteins, this CDR3 gives the full variable domain: GAGVSQSPSNKVTEKGKDVELRCDPISGHTALYWYRQSLGQGLEFLIYFQGNSAPDKSGLPSDRFSAERTGGSVSTLTIQRTQQEDSAVYLCASSLRGMADTQYFGPGTRLTVL.